This T cell receptor beta chain was sequenced in a study of cytomegalovirus exposure and HLA in healthy donors. Both 60 Vbeta primers and 13 Jbeta primers went into the PCR. Clones were read by immunoSEQ multiplex PCR, and TCRdb kept only the in-frame ones, dropping some. There are about 200,000 clones in the sample; 75% to 85% occur only once, and less than 3.5% lies in the top ten. With V trimmed by 3 bases and J by 9 bases, 12 bases remained unmatched. Germline CDR1 SGHRS, CDR2 YFSETQ. CDR3 size: 15 residues. The source is a woman in her 40s in good health and CMV-seronegative. The sequenced sample consisted of PBMCs. The chain has TRBV5-1 and TRBJ2-5; 9 nucleotides match TRBD1. The CDR3 DNA reads as TGCGCCAGCAGCTCCGGGACAGGGCCTATTAAAGCCCAGTACTTC. Translated: CASSSGTGPIKAQYF.